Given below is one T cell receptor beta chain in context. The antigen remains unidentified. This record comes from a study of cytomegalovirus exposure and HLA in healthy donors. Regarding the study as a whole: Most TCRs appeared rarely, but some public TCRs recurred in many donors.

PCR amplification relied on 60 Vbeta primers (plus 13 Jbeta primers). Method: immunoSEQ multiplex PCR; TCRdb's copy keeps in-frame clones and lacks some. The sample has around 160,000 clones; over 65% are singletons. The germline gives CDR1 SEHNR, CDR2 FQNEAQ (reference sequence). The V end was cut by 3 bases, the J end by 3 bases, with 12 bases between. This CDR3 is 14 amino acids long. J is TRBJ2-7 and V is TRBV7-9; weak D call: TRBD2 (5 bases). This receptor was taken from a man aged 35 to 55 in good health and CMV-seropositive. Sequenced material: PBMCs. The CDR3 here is CASSFAGYIYEQYF. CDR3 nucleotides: TGTGCCAGCAGCTTTGCGGGCTACATCTACGAGCAGTACTTC.